Each of the 2 T cell receptor beta chains below was sequenced from the same sample in a study of T cells after posttransplantation cyclophosphamide. Clones were sequenced by immunoSEQ multiplex PCR, and TCRdb holds only the in-frame ones, with some missing. Listed for the sample are roughly 24,000 clones, none seen a single time. The sequencing input was PBMCs. Receptors originate from a woman aged 55 to 70 in good health, CMV-negative, and a related stem cell transplant donor.

This clone was observed many times. The chain carries TRBV5-1 and TRBJ2-1; maybe TRBD1 (8 bases). This CDR3 has 13 amino acids. Trimming removed 6 bases at V and 6 bases at J, with 13 bases between. Germline V gives CDR1 SGHRS, CDR2 YFSETQ. CDR3 region: CASKYRGGNEQFF. In nucleotides, the CDR3 is TGCGCCAGCAAGTACAGGGGGGGCAATGAGCAGTTCTTC.

This clone was detected many times. The chain combines TRBV4-2 with TRBJ2-3, with 7 positions matching TRBD2. This CDR3 has 12 amino acids. Looked up from germline, CDR1 is LGHNA and CDR2 is YNFKEQ. The V segment lost 5 bases and the J segment 9 bases; nucleotides outside the gene matches: 5. In DNA, the CDR3 is TGTGCCAGCAGCAAGACTAGCCCAACGCAGTATTTT. Its protein is CASSKTSPTQYF.